This is a list of T cell receptor beta chains from one sample in a study of CXCR3-negative and CXCR3-positive naive CD8 T cells. After re-calling the 5' RACE reads, TCRdb lists one entry per CDR3 protein, DNA absent. Its table lists 120,000 to 150,000 distinct CDR3 sequences. Sequenced input: naive CXCR3+ CD8+ T cells from blood. Source of these receptors: a human donor in good health. Some clones in this sample may be carry-over from other donors' samples. Both conserved end residues are part of each CDR3.

j_call v_call cdr3_aa
TRBJ2-7 TRBV11-1 CASSLRDGLEQYF
TRBJ2-3 TRBV20-1 CSARDRTESTDTQYF
TRBJ2-1 TRBV30 CAWSGSAGPNNEQFF
TRBJ2-1 TRBV29-1 CSVEGGGTYYNEQFF
TRBJ2-2 TRBV7-9 CASSLVGPGELFF
TRBJ1-5 TRBV7-2 CASSEAQGNQPQHF
TRBJ2-1 TRBV4-1 CASSQGRGEQFF
TRBJ1-4 TRBV4-1 CSSSLGEKLFF
TRBJ2-1 TRBV29-1 CSVERREAYNEQFF
TRBJ1-5 TRBV2 CASSVQTGGATGNQPQHF
TRBJ2-1 TRBV10-3 CAISDLAAHNEQFF
TRBJ1-2 TRBV4-1 CASSQIIGGEAGYTF
TRBJ2-5 TRBV5-6 CASSGPGTSGAQETQYF
TRBJ2-1 TRBV5-1 CASSFSLGLGVEQFF
TRBJ1-2 TRBV19 CASSMRGTGYGYTF
TRBJ2-7 TRBV15 CATSIVDERGEQYF
TRBJ1-4 TRBV15 CATSRDLAVATNEKLFF
TRBJ2-1 TRBV7-9 CASSSTMTGDEQFF
TRBJ2-2 TRBV3-1 CASRKAALAVNTGELFF
TRBJ2-1 TRBV27 CASSLPGYVNEQFF
TRBJ2-7 TRBV11-2 CASSFWTAGYEQYF
TRBJ2-1 TRBV6-6 CASSPGAVDEQFF
TRBJ1-2 TRBV29-1 CSVDRTGGYTF
TRBJ2-5 TRBV28 CASSPNLLEYQETQYF
TRBJ2-2 TRBV29-1 CSVVGNANTGELFF
TRBJ2-3 TRBV14 CASSQDLLAGADTQYF
TRBJ2-6 TRBV7-9 CASSDQSSGANVLTF
TRBJ2-1 TRBV29-1 CSVVVGAEQFF
TRBJ1-5 TRBV21-1 CASSKCQGSNQPQHF
TRBJ1-5 TRBV4-1 CASSLGDEQPQHF
TRBJ2-5 TRBV6-5 CASSYGSGKSQETQYF
TRBJ2-7 TRBV29-1 CSVEDPGSSYEQYF
TRBJ2-5 TRBV12-3/TRBV12-4 CASSLLGGETQYF
TRBJ1-1 TRBV25-1 CASMTGIEAFF
TRBJ2-7 TRBV6-2/TRBV6-3 CASSDGLAGFYEQYF
TRBJ2-5 TRBV6-6 CASSLSDARLGETQYF
TRBJ2-7 TRBV30 CACLTGTPSSSYEQYF
TRBJ1-1 TRBV12-3/TRBV12-4 CASSLAQGAFF
TRBJ2-7 TRBV7-9 CASSTGHEHYEQYF
TRBJ2-7 TRBV29-1 CSVETNCYEQYF
TRBJ2-1 TRBV7-3 CASSFIRGRRDEQFF